This T cell receptor beta chain comes out of a study of blood T cell repertoires in COVID-19. The repertoire was sequenced with immunoSEQ multiplex PCR; TCRdb's copy has only in-frame clones and lacks some. The profile covers roughly 140,000 clones, with around 85% appearing a single time and under 2.5% taken by the ten largest. Deletions cut 0 bases from V and 6 bases from J, with 14 bases between. From germline, CDR1 is SGHRS and CDR2 YFSETQ. The CDR3 is 15 amino acids. This chain links TRBV5-1 with TRBJ2-3; D is undetermined. The specimen sequenced was peripheral blood. The sequence derives from a woman in her 70s with acute or convalescent COVID-19. The CDR3, as DNA: TGCGCCAGCAGCTTGGACCAGGCCCTTACGGATACGCAGTATTTT. It specifies CASSLDQALTDTQYF.